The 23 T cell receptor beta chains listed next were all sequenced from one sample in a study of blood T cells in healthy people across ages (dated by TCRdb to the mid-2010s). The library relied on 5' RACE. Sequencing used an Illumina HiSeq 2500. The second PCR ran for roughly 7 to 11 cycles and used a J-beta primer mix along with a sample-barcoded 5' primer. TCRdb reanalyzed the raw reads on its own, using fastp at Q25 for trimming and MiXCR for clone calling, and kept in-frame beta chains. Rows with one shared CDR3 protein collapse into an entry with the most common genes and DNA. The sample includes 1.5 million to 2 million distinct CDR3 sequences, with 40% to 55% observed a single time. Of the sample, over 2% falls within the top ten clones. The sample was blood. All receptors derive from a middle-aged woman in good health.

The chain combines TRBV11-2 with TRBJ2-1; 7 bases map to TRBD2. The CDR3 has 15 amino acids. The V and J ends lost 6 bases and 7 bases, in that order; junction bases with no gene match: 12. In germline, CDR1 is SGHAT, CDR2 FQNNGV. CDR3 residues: CASRDPGLKRNEQFF. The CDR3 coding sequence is TGTGCCAGCAGAGACCCGGGACTAAAAAGAAATGAGCAGTTCTTC.

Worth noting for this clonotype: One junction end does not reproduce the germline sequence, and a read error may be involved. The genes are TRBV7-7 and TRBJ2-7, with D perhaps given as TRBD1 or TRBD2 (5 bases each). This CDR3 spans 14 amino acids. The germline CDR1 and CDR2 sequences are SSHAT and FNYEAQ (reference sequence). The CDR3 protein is CASSATVGAYEQYF. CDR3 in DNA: TGTGCTAGCAGCGCGACAGTGGGGGCCTACGAGCAGTACTTC.

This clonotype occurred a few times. For the CDR3, the DNA is TGTGCCAGCAGCCCCAGGGGATTCGGTCAGCCCCAGCATTTT. The encoded protein is CASSPRGFGQPQHF. The chain uses TRBV12-3 or TRBV12-4 and TRBJ1-5; tentatively, D is TRBD1 (6 bases). Trimming removed 6 bases at V and 6 bases at J, with 15 bases between. This CDR3 is built from 14 residues.

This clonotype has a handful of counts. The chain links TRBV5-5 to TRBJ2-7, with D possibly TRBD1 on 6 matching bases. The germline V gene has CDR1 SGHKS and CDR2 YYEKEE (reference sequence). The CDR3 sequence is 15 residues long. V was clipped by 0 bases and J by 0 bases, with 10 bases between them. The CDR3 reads CASSLETGFSYEQYF. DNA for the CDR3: TGTGCCAGCAGCTTGGAAACAGGGTTCTCCTACGAGCAGTACTTC.

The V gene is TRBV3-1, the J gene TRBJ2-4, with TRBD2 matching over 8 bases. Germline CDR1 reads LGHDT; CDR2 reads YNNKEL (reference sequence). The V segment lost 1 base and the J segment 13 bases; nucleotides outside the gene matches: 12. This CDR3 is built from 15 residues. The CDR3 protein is CASSQVAGGANEQYF. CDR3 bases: TGTGCCAGCAGCCAAGTTGCCGGGGGGGCAAATGAGCAGTACTTC.

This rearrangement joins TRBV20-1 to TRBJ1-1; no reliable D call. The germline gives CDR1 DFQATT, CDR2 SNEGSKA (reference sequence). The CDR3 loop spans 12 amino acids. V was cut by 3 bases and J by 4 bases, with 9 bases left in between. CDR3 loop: CSARGFSTEAFF. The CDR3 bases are TGCAGTGCTAGGGGATTTAGCACTGAAGCTTTCTTT.

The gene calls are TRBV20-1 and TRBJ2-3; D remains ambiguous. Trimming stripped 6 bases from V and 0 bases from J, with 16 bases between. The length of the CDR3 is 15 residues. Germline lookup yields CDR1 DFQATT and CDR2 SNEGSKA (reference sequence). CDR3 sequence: CSASRSTTSTDTQYF. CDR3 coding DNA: TGCAGTGCCTCCCGTTCGACAACTAGCACAGATACGCAGTATTTT.

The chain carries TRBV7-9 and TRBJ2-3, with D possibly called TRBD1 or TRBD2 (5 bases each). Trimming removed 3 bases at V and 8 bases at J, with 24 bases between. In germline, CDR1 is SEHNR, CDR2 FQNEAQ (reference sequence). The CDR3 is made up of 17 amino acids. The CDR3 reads CASSFPPVGRGVVTQYF. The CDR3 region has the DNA TGTGCCAGCAGCTTCCCCCCGGTTGGAAGGGGAGTTGTTACGCAGTATTTT.

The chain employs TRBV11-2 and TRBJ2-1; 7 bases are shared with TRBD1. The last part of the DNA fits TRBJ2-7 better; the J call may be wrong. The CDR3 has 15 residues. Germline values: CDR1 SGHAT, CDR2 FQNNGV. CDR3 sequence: CASSQGQSSYNEQYF. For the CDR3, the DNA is TGTGCCAGCAGCCAGGGACAGTCCTCCTACAATGAGCAGTACTTC.

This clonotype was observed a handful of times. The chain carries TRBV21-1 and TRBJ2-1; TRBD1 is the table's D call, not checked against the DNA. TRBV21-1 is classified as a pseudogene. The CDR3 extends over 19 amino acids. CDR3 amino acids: CASSNFARSGRGDYNEQFF. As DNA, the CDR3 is TGTGCCAGCAGCAATTTCGCCCGGTCGGGAAGGGGAGATTACAATGAGCAGTTCTTC.

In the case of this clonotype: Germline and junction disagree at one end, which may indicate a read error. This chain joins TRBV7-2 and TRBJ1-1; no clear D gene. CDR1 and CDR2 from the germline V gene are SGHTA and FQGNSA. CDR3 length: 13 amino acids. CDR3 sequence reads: CASSFSDETEAFF. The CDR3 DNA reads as TGTGCTAGCAGCTTCTCCGACGAGACTGAAGCTTTCTTT.

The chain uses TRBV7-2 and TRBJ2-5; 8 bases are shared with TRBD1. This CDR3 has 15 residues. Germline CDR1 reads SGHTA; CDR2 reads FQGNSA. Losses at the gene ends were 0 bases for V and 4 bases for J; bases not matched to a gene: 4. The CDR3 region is CASSLADRGSETQYF. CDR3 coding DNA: TGTGCCAGCAGCTTAGCAGACAGGGGTTCAGAGACCCAGTACTTC. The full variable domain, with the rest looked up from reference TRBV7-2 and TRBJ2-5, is GAGVSQSPSNKVTEKGKDVELRCDPISGHTALYWYRQSLGQGLEFLIYFQGNSAPDKSGLPSDRFSAERTGGSVSTLTIQRTQQEDSAVYLCASSLADRGSETQYFGPGTRLLVL.

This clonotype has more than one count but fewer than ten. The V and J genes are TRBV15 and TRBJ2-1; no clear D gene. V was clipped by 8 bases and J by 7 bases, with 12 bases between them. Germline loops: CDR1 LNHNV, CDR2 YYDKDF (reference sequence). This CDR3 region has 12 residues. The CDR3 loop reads CATVTGQNEQFF. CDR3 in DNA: TGTGCCACCGTGACCGGTCAGAATGAGCAGTTCTTC.

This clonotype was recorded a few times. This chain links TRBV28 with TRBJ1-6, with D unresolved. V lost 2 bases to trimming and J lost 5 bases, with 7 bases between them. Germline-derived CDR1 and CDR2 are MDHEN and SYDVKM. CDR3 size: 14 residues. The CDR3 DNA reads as TGTGCCAGCAGTTTACCGACAAATAATTCACCCCTCCACTTT. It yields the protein CASSLPTNNSPLHF.

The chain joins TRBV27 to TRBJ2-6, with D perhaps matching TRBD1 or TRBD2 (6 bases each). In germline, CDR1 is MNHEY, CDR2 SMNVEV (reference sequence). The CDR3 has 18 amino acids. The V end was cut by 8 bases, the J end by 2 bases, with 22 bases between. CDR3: CASSKGGQSQPGANVLTF. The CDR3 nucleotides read TGTGCCAGCTCAAAGGGAGGACAGTCACAGCCTGGGGCCAACGTCCTGACTTTC.

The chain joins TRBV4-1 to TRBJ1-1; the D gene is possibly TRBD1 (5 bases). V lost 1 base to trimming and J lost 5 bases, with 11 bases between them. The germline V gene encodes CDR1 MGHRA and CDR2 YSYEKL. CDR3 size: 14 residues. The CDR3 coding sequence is TGCGCCAGCAGCCAAGGGTGGGGGAAGACTGAAGCTTTCTTT. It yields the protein CASSQGWGKTEAFF.

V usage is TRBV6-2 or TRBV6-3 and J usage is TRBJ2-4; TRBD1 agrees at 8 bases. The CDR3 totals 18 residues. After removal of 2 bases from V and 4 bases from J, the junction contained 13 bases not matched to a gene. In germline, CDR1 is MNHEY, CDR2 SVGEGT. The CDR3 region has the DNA TGTGCCAGCAGTTACGGGACAGGACATCGTACCCCTAAAAACATTCAGTACTTC. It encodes CASSYGTGHRTPKNIQYF.

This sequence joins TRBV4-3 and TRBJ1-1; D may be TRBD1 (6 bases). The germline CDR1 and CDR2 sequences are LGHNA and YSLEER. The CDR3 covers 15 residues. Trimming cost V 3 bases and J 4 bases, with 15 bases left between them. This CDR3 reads CASSQDLQGVTEAFF. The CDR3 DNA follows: TGCGCCAGCAGCCAGGATTTACAGGGCGTCACTGAAGCTTTCTTT.

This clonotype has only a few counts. The CDR3 sequence: CASNQGQRTDTQYF. The CDR3 coding sequence is TGTGCCAGCAACCAAGGACAGCGCACAGATACGCAGTATTTT. V gene TRBV7-2 combines with J gene TRBJ2-3; TRBD1 might be the D (6 bases). Deletions cut 7 bases from V and 1 base from J, with 12 bases between. This CDR3 comprises 14 residues. Germline CDR1 and CDR2: SGHTA and FQGNSA.

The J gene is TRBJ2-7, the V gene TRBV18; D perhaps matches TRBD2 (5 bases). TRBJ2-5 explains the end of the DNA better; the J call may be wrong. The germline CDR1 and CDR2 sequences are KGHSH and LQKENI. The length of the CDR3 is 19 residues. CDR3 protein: CASSPYRSGSGLATETQYF. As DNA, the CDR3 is TGTGCCAGCTCACCATATCGAAGTGGGTCAGGACTCGCCACAGAGACCCAGTACTTC.

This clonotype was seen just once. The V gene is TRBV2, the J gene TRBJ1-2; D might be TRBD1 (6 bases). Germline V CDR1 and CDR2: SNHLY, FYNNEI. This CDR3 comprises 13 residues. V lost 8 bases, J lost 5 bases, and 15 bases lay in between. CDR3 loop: CASPPGQWYGYTF. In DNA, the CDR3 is TGTGCCAGCCCCCCCGGACAGTGGTATGGCTACACCTTC.

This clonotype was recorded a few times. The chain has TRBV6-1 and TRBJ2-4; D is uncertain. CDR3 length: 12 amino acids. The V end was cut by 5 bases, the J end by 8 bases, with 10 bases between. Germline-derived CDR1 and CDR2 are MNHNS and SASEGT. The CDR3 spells CASSFVSHIQYF. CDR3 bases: TGTGCCAGCAGTTTTGTTTCACACATTCAGTACTTC.

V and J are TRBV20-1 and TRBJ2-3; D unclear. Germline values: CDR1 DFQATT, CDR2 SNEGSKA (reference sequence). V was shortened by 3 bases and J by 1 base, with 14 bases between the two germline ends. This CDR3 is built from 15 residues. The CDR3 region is CSASGPVEGTDTQYF. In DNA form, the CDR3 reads TGCAGTGCTAGCGGGCCGGTAGAGGGCACAGATACGCAGTATTTT.